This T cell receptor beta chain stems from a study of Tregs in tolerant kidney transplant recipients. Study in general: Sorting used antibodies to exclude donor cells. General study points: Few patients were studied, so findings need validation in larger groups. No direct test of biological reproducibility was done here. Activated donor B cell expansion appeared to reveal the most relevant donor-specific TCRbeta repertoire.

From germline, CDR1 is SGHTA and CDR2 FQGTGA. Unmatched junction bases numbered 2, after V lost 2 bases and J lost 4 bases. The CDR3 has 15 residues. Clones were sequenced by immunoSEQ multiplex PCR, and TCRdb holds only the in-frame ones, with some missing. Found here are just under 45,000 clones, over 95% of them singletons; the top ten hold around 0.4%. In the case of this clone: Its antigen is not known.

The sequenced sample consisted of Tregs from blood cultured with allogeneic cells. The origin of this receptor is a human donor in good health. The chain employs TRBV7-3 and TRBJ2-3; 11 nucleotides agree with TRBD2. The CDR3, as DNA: TGTGCCAGCAGCTTAGTAGCGGGGGGGCCAGATACGCAGTATTTT. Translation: CASSLVAGGPDTQYF.